The 7 T cell receptor beta chains below all came from one sample that was sequenced in a study of T-cell reconstitution after alpha-beta-depleted transplantation in children. Unique molecular identifiers were incorporated into the prepared TCRbeta library. Via MiXCR, TCRdb re-called the PCR reads, giving one row per CDR3 protein. The sample lists approximately 170,000 distinct CDR3 sequences; roughly 10% were seen once. The sample was PBMCs, taken before TCRalphabeta/CD19-depleted stem cell transplant. These receptors all stem from a boy aged 2 to 10 with acute myeloid leukemia, due to receive a stem cell transplant.

This clonotype was picked up many times. This chain joins TRBV20-1 and TRBJ2-1; D gene uncertain. Trimming took 1 base from V and 6 from J, leaving 19 bases between them. This CDR3 has 16 residues. The germline CDR1 and CDR2 sequences are DFQATT and SNEGSKA (reference sequence). CDR3 in DNA: TGCAGTGCTAGAGCCCCCTGGACCAGTCGTCCCAATGAGCAGTTCTTC. Its protein is CSARAPWTSRPNEQFF.

This clonotype was counted ten times or more. The rearrangement uses TRBV20-1 and TRBJ1-4; no clear D. This CDR3 spans 14 amino acids. In germline, CDR1 is DFQATT, CDR2 SNEGSKA (reference sequence). Trimming took 5 bases from V and 8 from J, leaving 18 bases between them. CDR3 loop: CSAGLHRVREKLFF. Written as DNA, the CDR3 is TGCAGTGCTGGCCTCCACAGAGTAAGGGAAAAACTGTTTTTT.

In this sample, this clonotype turned up many times. The J gene is TRBJ1-5, the V gene TRBV20-1; 7 positions match TRBD1. The V gene's germline CDR1 is DFQATT and CDR2 SNEGSKA (reference sequence). The CDR3 has 16 amino acids. J gave up 4 bases and V 4 bases, and 13 bases lay outside the gene matches. The CDR3 DNA sequence: TGCAGTGCTATAGGAGTAGGGCAGGGGGGAAATCAGCCCCAGCATTTT. As protein: CSAIGVGQGGNQPQHF.

At least ten counts were recorded for this clonotype. The V call is TRBV2, the J call TRBJ1-4, with D maybe TRBD1 (5 bases). The ends were cut back, 1 base at V and 10 bases at J, with 16 bases in the middle. Germline CDR1 SNHLY, CDR2 FYNNEI. CDR3 length equals 15 residues. For the CDR3, the DNA is TGTGCCAGCAGTGAAGAGGACAACATGTGGGTAAAACTGTTTTTT. Translating gives CASSEEDNMWVKLFF.

This clonotype was counted ten times or more. This rearrangement joins TRBV18 to TRBJ2-7, with TRBD2 matching 7 bases. Trimming removed 8 bases from V and 0 bases from J; junction bases left unmatched: 7. This CDR3 is built from 14 residues. Looked up from germline, CDR1 is KGHSH and CDR2 is LQKENI. The CDR3 spells CASQKERGSYEQYF. CDR3 sequence (DNA): TGTGCCAGCCAGAAGGAGCGGGGCTCCTACGAGCAGTACTTC.

The CDR3 here is CAWNKLAGGLPYEQYF. As DNA, the CDR3 is TGTGCCTGGAATAAACTAGCGGGAGGACTTCCCTACGAGCAGTACTTC. V usage is TRBV30 and J usage is TRBJ2-7, with 12 positions matching TRBD2. Germline V lookup: CDR1 GTSNPN, CDR2 SVGIG (reference sequence). V shed 4 bases and J 2 bases; nucleotides not matched to a gene: 9. The CDR3 sequence is 16 residues long.

This clonotype was seen at least ten times. The CDR3: CSASRGLAKNIQYF. CDR3 nucleotide sequence: TGCAGTGCTAGCCGCGGCTTGGCCAAAAACATTCAGTACTTC. The chain links TRBV20-1 to TRBJ2-4; D is undetermined. Trimming stripped 3 bases from V and 1 base from J, with 10 bases between. Germline V gene lookup returns CDR1 DFQATT and CDR2 SNEGSKA (reference sequence). This CDR3 is 14 amino acids long.